What follows are 24 T cell receptor beta chains derived from one specimen sequenced in a study of shared clonotypes between healthy human individuals. Data came from immunoSEQ multiplex PCR; TCRdb stores just in-frame clones and leaves some out. The sample has some 1,600,000 clones; approximately 98% are singletons. Material for sequencing was naive CD4+ T cells sorted from blood. The sample's subset: CD45RA+ positively selected. These receptors were obtained from a man aged 30 to 45 in good health.

Notes on this clone: Other nucleotide sequences from this sample produce the same CDR3. This chain links TRBV28 with TRBJ1-2, with TRBD1 identical over 7 bases. This CDR3 has 12 residues. Germline values: CDR1 MDHEN, CDR2 SYDVKM. V dropped 4 bases and J dropped 4; count of bases not matched to a gene: 0. The CDR3 sequence is CASSWTGYGYTF. The DNA for the CDR3 is TGTGCCAGCAGTTGGACAGGCTATGGCTACACCTTC.

The chain employs TRBV7-9 and TRBJ2-4; no reliable D call. Germline V CDR1 and CDR2: SEHNR, FQNEAQ (reference sequence). Trimming shortened V by 4 bases and J by 4 bases, and 11 bases separated the two germline ends. This CDR3 contains 14 residues. Here the CDR3 DNA reads TGTGCCAGCAGCTCCCCCAAAGGGAAAAACATTCAGTACTTC. It encodes CASSSPKGKNIQYF.

This clone was observed once. The chain has TRBV18 and TRBJ2-3, with D perhaps assigned TRBD1 or TRBD2 (5 bases each). The CDR3 consists of 13 residues. Germline values: CDR1 KGHSH, CDR2 LQKENI. The V and J ends lost 3 bases and 2 bases respectively, with 6 bases between them. CDR3 amino acids: CASSPGDTDTQYF. CDR3 nucleotides: TGTGCCAGCTCACCGGGGGACACAGATACGCAGTATTTT. Together with reference TRBV18 and TRBJ2-3, the CDR3 gives the full variable domain: NAGVMQNPRHLVRRRGQEARLRCSPMKGHSHVYWYRQLPEEGLKFMVYLQKENIIDESGMPKERFSAEFPKEGPSILRIQQVVRGDSAAYFCASSPGDTDTQYFGPGTRLTVL.

Concerning this clone: The sample carries other DNA sequences with the same CDR3. The chain is built from TRBV2 and TRBJ2-3; possible D gene TRBD2, 6 bases. Trimming took off 6 bases at V and 0 bases at J, with 7 bases between the two ends. The V gene's germline CDR1 is SNHLY and CDR2 FYNNEI. The CDR3 is 13 residues long. The CDR3 DNA sequence: TGTGCCAGCAGCGGGGGTAGCACAGATACGCAGTATTTT. Its protein product is CASSGGSTDTQYF.

This chain links TRBV5-4 with TRBJ2-1; TRBD2 is a possible D gene (6 bases). The CDR3 has 14 amino acids. The germline V and J ends were trimmed by 1 base and 8 bases, with 13 bases remaining between them. Germline V lookup: CDR1 SGHNT, CDR2 YYREEE (reference sequence). CDR3 sequence reads: CASSLSLASDEQFF. The CDR3 DNA follows: TGTGCCAGCAGCTTGTCTTTAGCTAGCGATGAGCAGTTCTTC.

The rearrangement links TRBV6-1 to TRBJ2-7, with 7 bases aligning to TRBD1. The CDR3 totals 15 residues. V lost 0 bases to trimming and J lost 3 bases; unmatched junction nucleotides: 5. Looked up from germline, CDR1 is MNHNS and CDR2 is SASEGT. CDR3 protein: CASSEAPGGFYEQYF. CDR3 nucleotide sequence: TGTGCCAGCAGTGAAGCCCCAGGGGGATTCTACGAGCAGTACTTC.

V gene TRBV2 combines with J gene TRBJ2-3; tentative D call: TRBD2 (6 bases). The germline V gene encodes CDR1 SNHLY and CDR2 FYNNEI. The CDR3 has 13 residues. V shed 8 bases and J shed 8 bases, with 17 bases lying between them. This chain's CDR3 is CASQGLLLGTQYF. The CDR3, as DNA: TGTGCCAGCCAGGGACTGTTACTTGGTACGCAGTATTTT. The variable domain in full, completed from reference TRBV2 and TRBJ2-3, reads EPEVTQTPSHQVTQMGQEVILRCVPISNHLYFYWYRQILGQKVEFLVSFYNNEISEKSEIFDDQFSVERPDGSNFTLKIRSTKLEDSAMYFCASQGLLLGTQYFGPGTRLTVL.

The genes are TRBV9 and TRBJ2-1; D is ambiguous. The CDR3 sequence is 15 residues long. The germline V and J ends were trimmed by 0 bases and 3 bases, with 10 bases remaining between them. Germline loops: CDR1 SGDLS, CDR2 YYNGEE. CDR3 loop: CASSVGGNNYNEQFF. CDR3 coding DNA: TGTGCCAGCAGCGTAGGTGGGAATAACTACAATGAGCAGTTCTTC.

This chain links TRBV5-5 with TRBJ2-1, with TRBD2 as a possible D gene (6 bases). The germline CDR1 and CDR2 sequences are SGHKS and YYEKEE (reference sequence). The V gene lost 0 bases and the J gene lost 3 bases, with 13 bases spanning the gap. CDR3 length equals 16 residues. The CDR3 nucleotides are TGTGCCAGCAGCTTGGGTCACGGGAGTATCTACAATGAGCAGTTCTTC. Protein sequence: CASSLGHGSIYNEQFF.

The chain is built from TRBV2 and TRBJ2-3; 10 bases map to TRBD1. The CDR3 length is 15 residues. Germline CDR1 is SNHLY and CDR2 is FYNNEI. V was clipped by 7 bases and J by 3 bases; unmatched bases: 7. The CDR3 reads CASMSRTGGTDTQYF. The CDR3 DNA follows: TGTGCCAGCATGTCGCGGACAGGGGGGACAGATACGCAGTATTTT.

The chain recombines TRBV5-6 with TRBJ1-5, with D maybe TRBD1 (6 bases). CDR3 length equals 15 residues. The V gene lost 6 bases and the J gene lost 2 bases, with 15 bases spanning the gap. Looked up from germline, CDR1 is SGHDT and CDR2 is YYEEEE. The DNA for the CDR3 is TGTGCCAGCACCCGACGGGGGGCGGGCAATCAGCCCCAGCATTTT. Translated, it gives CASTRRGAGNQPQHF.

The chain couples TRBV18 to TRBJ2-1; D not resolved. The ends were cut back, 1 base at V and 2 bases at J, with 6 bases in the middle. The CDR3 extends over 14 amino acids. Germline assignment: CDR1 KGHSH and CDR2 LQKENI. The CDR3 region is CASSPQAAYNEQFF. CDR3 in DNA: TGTGCCAGCTCACCACAGGCGGCCTACAATGAGCAGTTCTTC.

J is TRBJ1-1 and V is TRBV18; D gene uncertain. Germline loops: CDR1 KGHSH, CDR2 LQKENI. The CDR3 totals 14 residues. V lost 5 bases to trimming and J lost 1 base, with 11 bases between them. CDR3 region: CASSMFGSNTEAFF. DNA for the CDR3: TGTGCCAGCTCAATGTTCGGGTCGAACACTGAAGCTTTCTTT.

The V and J genes are TRBV28 and TRBJ1-4, with D possibly being TRBD1 (5 bases). Germline CDR1 is MDHEN and CDR2 is SYDVKM. This CDR3 has 15 amino acids. V lost 6 bases and J lost 4, with 15 bases in between. CDR3 in amino acids: CASRGRQLRNEKLFF. As DNA, the CDR3 is TGTGCCAGCAGGGGTAGACAGCTCCGTAATGAAAAACTGTTTTTT. Filled out from reference TRBV28 and TRBJ1-4, the complete variable domain reads DVKVTQSSRYLVKRTGEKVFLECVQDMDHENMFWYRQDPGLGLRLIYFSYDVKMKEKGDIPEGYSVSREKKERFSLILESASTNQTSMYLCASRGRQLRNEKLFFGSGTQLSVL.

This chain joins TRBV30 and TRBJ1-2, with D hard to call. Looked up from germline, CDR1 is GTSNPN and CDR2 is SVGIG (reference sequence). The CDR3 totals 10 residues. Trimming removed 5 bases at V and 5 bases at J, with 6 bases between. CDR3 residues: CAWGGYGYTF. CDR3 coding DNA: TGTGCCTGGGGTGGGTATGGCTACACCTTC.

Note on this clone: One junction end disagrees with the germline gene, perhaps due to a read error. The rearrangement joins TRBV30 to TRBJ2-7, with TRBD1 matching 7 bases. Germline CDR1 and CDR2: GTSNPN and SVGIG (reference sequence). The CDR3 extends over 13 amino acids. CDR3 in DNA: TGTGCCTGGAGTGATGGGACAGTCCCACGGGCTGGATTC. Translation gives CAWSDGTVPRAGF. The full variable domain, in which reference TRBV30 and TRBJ2-7 provide the parts outside the CDR3, is SQTIHQWPATLVQPVGSPLSLECTVEGTSNPNLYWYRQAAGRGLQLLFYSVGIGQISSEVPQNLSASRPQDRQFILSSKKLLLSDSGFYLCAWSDGTVPRAGFGPGTRLTVT.

The chain is built from TRBV28 and TRBJ2-7; no firm D call. CDR3 length: 15 residues. The V and J ends lost 5 bases and 7 bases respectively, with 21 bases between them. CDR1 and CDR2 from the germline V gene are MDHEN and SYDVKM. The CDR3 DNA sequence: TGTGCCAGCAGTCCCCCCCGTCTCAAGGCTCGAGAGCAGTACTTC. The encoded protein is CASSPPRLKAREQYF.

CDR3 sequence (DNA): TGTGCCAGCAGCCCCCTCACTAGCGGGATTACGAATGAGCAGTTCTTC. Amino acid sequence: CASSPLTSGITNEQFF. The V call is TRBV7-9, the J call TRBJ2-1, with 10 positions matching TRBD2. There are 16 residues in the CDR3. V trimming: 5 bases; J trimming: 7 bases; junction bases outside the gene matches: 11. The germline V gene has CDR1 SEHNR and CDR2 FQNEAQ (reference sequence). Full variable domain (remainder filled in from reference TRBV7-9 and TRBJ2-1): DTGVSQNPRHKITKRGQNVTFRCDPISEHNRLYWYRQTLGQGPEFLTYFQNEAQLEKSRLLSDRFSAERPKGSFSTLEIQRTEQGDSAMYLCASSPLTSGITNEQFFGPGTRLTVL.

This chain uses TRBV7-9 with TRBJ2-6, with 7 bases matching TRBD1. Germline trimming cut 4 bases from V and 4 bases from J; bases unmatched to any gene: 10. Germline lookup yields CDR1 SEHNR and CDR2 FQNEAQ (reference sequence). This CDR3 is 17 amino acids long. CDR3 sequence: CASSSDRLLVGANVLTF. The CDR3 DNA reads TGTGCCAGCAGCTCGGACAGGCTCTTGGTAGGGGCCAACGTCCTGACTTTC.

The chain carries TRBV28 and TRBJ1-1, with 9 bases matching TRBD1. The CDR3 length is 16 residues. Germline loops: CDR1 MDHEN, CDR2 SYDVKM. J gave up 4 bases and V 7 bases, and 13 bases lay outside the gene matches. CDR3 protein: CASTLQGAVGITEAFF. Written as DNA, the CDR3 is TGTGCCAGCACCCTACAGGGGGCGGTAGGGATCACTGAAGCTTTCTTT.

V usage is TRBV18 and J usage is TRBJ1-4; D remains unclear. Germline CDR1 is KGHSH and CDR2 is LQKENI. The germline V and J ends were trimmed by 5 bases and 5 bases, with 18 bases remaining between them. There are 16 residues in the CDR3. Written as DNA, the CDR3 is TGTGCCAGCTCATCAACGCCAGATTGGCCGAATGAAAAACTGTTTTTT. This encodes CASSSTPDWPNEKLFF.

The J gene is TRBJ2-4, the V gene TRBV11-2; 13 bases are shared with TRBD2. The CDR3 length is 18 residues. Looked up from germline, CDR1 is SGHAT and CDR2 is FQNNGV. The V and J ends lost 5 bases and 4 bases, in that order; junction bases with no gene match: 11. Here the CDR3 reads CASSPRTSGSEGKNIQYF. For the CDR3, the DNA is TGTGCCAGCAGCCCGCGGACTAGCGGGAGTGAGGGAAAAAACATTCAGTACTTC. Based on the CDR3 plus reference TRBV11-2 and TRBJ2-4, the full variable domain is EAGVAQSPRYKIIEKRQSVAFWCNPISGHATLYWYQQILGQGPKLLIQFQNNGVVDDSQLPKDRFSAERLKGVDSTLKIQPAKLEDSAVYLCASSPRTSGSEGKNIQYFGAGTRLSVL.

A single count supports this clone. The V and J genes are TRBV18 and TRBJ2-3, with 8 bases matching TRBD2. The CDR3 runs to 17 residues. Unmatched junction bases numbered 14, after V lost 3 bases and J lost 6 bases. Per the germline V gene, CDR1 is KGHSH and CDR2 is LQKENI. The CDR3 is CASSPPLAGGLGDTQYF. CDR3 sequence (DNA): TGTGCCAGCTCACCTCCACTCGCGGGAGGATTAGGGGATACGCAGTATTTT.

With regard to this clone: The sample contains more than one DNA sequence encoding this CDR3. The gene calls are TRBV5-1 and TRBJ2-3, with no clear D. Trimming stripped 4 bases from V and 5 bases from J, with 5 bases between. CDR1 is SGHRS and CDR2 is YFSETQ in the germline V gene. The CDR3 runs 11 residues. This chain's CDR3 is CASSLGDTQYF. The CDR3, as DNA: TGCGCCAGCAGCCTTGGAGATACGCAGTATTTT.